In this sample, the clone carrying this TCR beta chain turned up a few times. What it binds is unknown. The length of the CDR3 is 14 residues. Germline CDR1 is SGHRS and CDR2 is YFSETQ. V shed 7 bases, J shed 1 base, and the junction held 4 bases outside the gene matches. The source of the sample is a study of T cells after yellow fever vaccination. Study-level findings and limits: Overall, a small share of clonotypes was seen in both CD4 and CD8 compartments. Post-booster repertoires contained most primary-vaccination clones again (about 96% CD4, about 90% CD8).

Making TCR cDNA involved 5'RACE template switching, which added UMIs and a universal primer site. TCRdb independently ran MiXCR on the 5' RACE reads; one entry per CDR3 protein. This table holds a few hundred thousand distinct CDR3 sequences, around 8.6% found once. The sequence derives from a man aged 18 to 35 who received the YFV17D yellow fever vaccine. This specimen was CD4+ T cells sorted from PBMCs, taken 5 days after the yellow fever booster vaccination. This chain uses TRBV5-1 with TRBJ2-3; 9 bases align to TRBD2. CDR3: CASCSSGGTDTQYF. The CDR3 DNA reads as TGCGCCAGCTGCTCTAGCGGGGGCACAGATACGCAGTATTTT.